The T cell receptor (beta chain) described here comes from a study of blood T cell repertoires in COVID-19 (dated by TCRdb to about 2020). About the study as a whole: The collaborator samples originated in the United States, Italy and Spain and spanned the acute and convalescent phases of COVID-19. The material from the prospective study consisted of cDNA or gDNA derived from T cells, B-cell-depleted T cells, or PBMCs. Subjects who had been exposed to COVID-19, were actively infected with it, or had recovered from it provided the deeply sampled blood TCRbeta repertoires that made up the dataset. The repertoires were released in a freely available public database meant as a resource for research on the immune response to SARS-CoV-2. The samples were drawn from the first 160 participants of the ongoing ImmuneRACE study and from about 1,200 subjects provided by 6 global collaborators. Sample metadata almost always included a de-identified subject ID, COVID-19 status, age in years and sex. Where available, HLA class I and class II types were obtained from metadata supplied by the sample provider rather than from assay-based typing. Beyond this particular receptor, the publication reports: Clinical and demographic metadata were provided uncurated, with the amount varying by source and participant.

Concerning this clone: Its target antigen remains unknown. Base qualities are not at hand, and no much larger clone is one base apart.

At one collaborating source in Seattle, patients were enrolled during active infection and were followed longitudinally through the course of disease. Collaborating institutions collected whole blood in K2EDTA tubes following their own protocols. For TCRbeta analysis, collaborators shipped samples in one of three forms: frozen whole blood, isolated PBMCs, or DNA extracted from either of those sample types. CDR1 and CDR2, per the germline V gene, are LGHNA and YNFKEQ. At the junction V is shortened by 4 bases and J by 3 bases; bases outside the gene matches: 9. Spanning cysteine to phenylalanine, the CDR3 consists of 16 amino acids. The read is trimmed to its CDR3 DNA, 48 bases read in frame from base 1. The immunoSEQ Assay, a bias-controlled multiplex PCR, was used to amplify TCRbeta CDR3 regions from genomic DNA. The authors processed their data as follows. Within the assay, amplification of reference gene primers was used to estimate how many nucleated cells each sample contained. Sequence reads were collapsed and filtered to measure the absolute abundance of every unique TCRbeta CDR3 rearrangement. For each sample, productive Simpson clonality was calculated by taking the square root of Simpson's diversity index across productive rearrangements. The table comes from immuneACCESS by way of TCRdb, which keeps in-frame sequences with V and J called. Part of the clones is missing from these tables; in studies checked, under half for an unresolved V gene and the rest for unknown reasons. That table gives V, J and clone size, and the DNA gave D and trimming. The sample table contains about 160,000 clones; only one count was recorded for approximately 80% of them. Together, the top ten hold 7% of the sample.

Recombination joined TRBV4-2 with TRBJ2-1, with 7 bases aligning to TRBD2. This receptor was taken from a woman between 40 and 50 years old with COVID-19, enrolled during active disease. Sequenced material: peripheral blood. The nucleotide sequence reads as follows: TGTGCCAGCAGCCCCGAACCGGCGGGAGACTACAATGAGCAGTTCTTC. It codes for CASSPEPAGDYNEQFF.